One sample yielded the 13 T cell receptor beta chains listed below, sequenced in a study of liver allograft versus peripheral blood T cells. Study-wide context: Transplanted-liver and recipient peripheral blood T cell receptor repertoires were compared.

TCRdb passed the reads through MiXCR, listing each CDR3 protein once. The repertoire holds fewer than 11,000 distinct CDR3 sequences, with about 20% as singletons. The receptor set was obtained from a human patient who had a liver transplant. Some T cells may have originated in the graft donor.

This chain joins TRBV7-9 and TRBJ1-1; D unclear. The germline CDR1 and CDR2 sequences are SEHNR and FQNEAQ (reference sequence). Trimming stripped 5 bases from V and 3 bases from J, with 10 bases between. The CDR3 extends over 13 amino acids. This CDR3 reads CASSLRRDTEAFF. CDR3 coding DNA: TGTGCCAGCAGCCTTAGACGGGACACTGAAGCTTTCTTT.

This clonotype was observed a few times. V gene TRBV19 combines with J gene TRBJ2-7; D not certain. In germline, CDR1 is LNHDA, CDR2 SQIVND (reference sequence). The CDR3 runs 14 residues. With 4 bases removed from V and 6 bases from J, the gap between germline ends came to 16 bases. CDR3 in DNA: TGTGCCAGTAGTACTCCGGGCCGCCCCGGCGAGCAGTACTTC. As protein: CASSTPGRPGEQYF.

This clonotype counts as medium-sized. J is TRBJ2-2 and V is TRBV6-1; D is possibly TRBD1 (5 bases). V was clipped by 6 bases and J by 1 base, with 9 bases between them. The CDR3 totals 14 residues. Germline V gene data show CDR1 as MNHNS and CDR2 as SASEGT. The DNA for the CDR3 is TGTGCCAGCAGCCCTGACAGGAACACCGGGGAGCTGTTTTTT. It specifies CASSPDRNTGELFF.

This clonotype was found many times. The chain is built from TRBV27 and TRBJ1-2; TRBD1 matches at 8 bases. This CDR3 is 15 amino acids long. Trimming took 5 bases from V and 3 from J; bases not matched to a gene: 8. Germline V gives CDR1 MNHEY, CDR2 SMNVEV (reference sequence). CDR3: CASSLGTGGDYGYTF. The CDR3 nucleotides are TGTGCCAGCAGTCTGGGGACAGGCGGTGACTATGGCTACACCTTC.

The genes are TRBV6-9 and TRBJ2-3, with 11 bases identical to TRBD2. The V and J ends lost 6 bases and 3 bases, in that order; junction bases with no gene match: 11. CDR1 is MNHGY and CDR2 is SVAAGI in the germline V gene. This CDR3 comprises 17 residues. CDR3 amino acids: CASSPGLAEQGTDTQYF. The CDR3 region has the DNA TGTGCCAGCAGCCCGGGACTAGCGGAACAAGGGACAGATACGCAGTATTTT.

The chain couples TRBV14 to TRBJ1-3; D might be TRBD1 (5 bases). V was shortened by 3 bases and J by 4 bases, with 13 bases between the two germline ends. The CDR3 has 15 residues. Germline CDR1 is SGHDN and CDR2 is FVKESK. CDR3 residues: CASSHPGTVGNTIYF. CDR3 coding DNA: TGTGCCAGCAGCCACCCCGGGACTGTAGGAAACACCATATATTTT.

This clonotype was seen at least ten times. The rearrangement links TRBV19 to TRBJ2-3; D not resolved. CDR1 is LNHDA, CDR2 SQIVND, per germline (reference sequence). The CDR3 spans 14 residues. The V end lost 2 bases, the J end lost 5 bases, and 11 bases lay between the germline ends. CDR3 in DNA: TGTGCCAGTAGTATAATGTACGGTAGAGATACGCAGTATTTT. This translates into CASSIMYGRDTQYF.

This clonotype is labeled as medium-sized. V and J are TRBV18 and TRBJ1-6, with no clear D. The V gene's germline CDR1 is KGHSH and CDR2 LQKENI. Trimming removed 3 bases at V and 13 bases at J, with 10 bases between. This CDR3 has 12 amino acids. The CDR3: CASSPGADPLHF. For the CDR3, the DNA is TGTGCCAGCTCACCGGGCGCGGACCCCCTCCACTTT. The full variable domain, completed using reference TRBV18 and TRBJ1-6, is NAGVMQNPRHLVRRRGQEARLRCSPMKGHSHVYWYRQLPEEGLKFMVYLQKENIIDESGMPKERFSAEFPKEGPSILRIQQVVRGDSAAYFCASSPGADPLHFGNGTRLTVT.

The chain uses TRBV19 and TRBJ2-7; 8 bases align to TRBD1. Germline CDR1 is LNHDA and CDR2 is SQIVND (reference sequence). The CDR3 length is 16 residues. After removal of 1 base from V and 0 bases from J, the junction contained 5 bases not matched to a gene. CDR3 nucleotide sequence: TGTGCCAGTAGTATAGGCCTGACAGGGGCCTCCTACGAGCAGTACTTC. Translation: CASSIGLTGASYEQYF.

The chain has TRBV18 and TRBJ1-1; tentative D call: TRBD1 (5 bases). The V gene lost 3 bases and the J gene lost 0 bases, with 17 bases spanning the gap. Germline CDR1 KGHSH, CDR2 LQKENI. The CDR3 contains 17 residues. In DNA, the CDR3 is TGTGCCAGCTCACCCGGGGCGGGGGATATCATGAACACTGAAGCTTTCTTT. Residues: CASSPGAGDIMNTEAFF.

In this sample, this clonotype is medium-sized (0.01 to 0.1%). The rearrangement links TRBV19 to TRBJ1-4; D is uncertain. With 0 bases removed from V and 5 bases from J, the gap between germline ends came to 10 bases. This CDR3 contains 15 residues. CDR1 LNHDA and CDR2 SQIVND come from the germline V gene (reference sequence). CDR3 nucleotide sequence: TGTGCCAGTAGTATAGATCAGCGGAACAATGAAAAACTGTTTTTT. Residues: CASSIDQRNNEKLFF.

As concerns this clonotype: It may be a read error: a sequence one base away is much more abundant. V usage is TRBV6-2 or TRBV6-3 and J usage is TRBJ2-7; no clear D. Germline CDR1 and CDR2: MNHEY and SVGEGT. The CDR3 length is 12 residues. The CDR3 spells CASNPASFEQYF. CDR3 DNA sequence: TGTGCCAGCAATCCTGCCTCCTTCGAGCAGTACTTC.

The chain's CDR3 is CASSRAREGAWYF. Here the CDR3 DNA reads TGTGCCAGCAGTCGGGCCAGGGAAGGGGCTTGGTACTTC. V is TRBV6-1 and J is TRBJ2-7; maybe TRBD1 (5 bases). The V gene lost 5 bases and the J gene lost 12 bases, with 20 bases spanning the gap. The CDR3 length is 13 residues. Germline V CDR1 and CDR2: MNHNS, SASEGT.